Listed here are 7 T cell receptor beta chains from one sample, sequenced in a study of long-term antiretroviral therapy in people with HIV. A v3.0 immunoSEQ assay was performed at survey level. Using immunoSEQ multiplex PCR, the repertoire was profiled, and TCRdb retains in-frame clones only, with some absent. This table holds approximately 20,000 clones, approximately 91% found once. This specimen was unsorted PBMCs, taken 0.6 years after starting antiretroviral therapy. The receptor source for this set is a man in his fifties or sixties with HIV.

The chain has TRBV28 and TRBJ2-7; the D gene is possibly TRBD1 (7 bases). Germline V gives CDR1 MDHEN, CDR2 SYDVKM. The germline V and J ends were trimmed by 5 bases and 3 bases, with 23 bases remaining between them. The CDR3 runs 17 residues. In DNA form, the CDR3 reads TGTGCCAGCAGTCCGCTCAGGGGGGCGGGCGTGGGCTACGAGCAGTACTTC. Residues: CASSPLRGAGVGYEQYF.

The chain has TRBV9 and TRBJ2-3; 8 nucleotides align to TRBD1. V lost 3 bases, J lost 0 bases, and 6 bases stayed unmatched. Looked up from germline, CDR1 is SGDLS and CDR2 is YYNGEE. The CDR3 consists of 16 residues. The CDR3 reads CASSAQGAISTDTQYF. CDR3 DNA: TGTGCCAGCAGCGCCCAGGGGGCTATTAGCACAGATACGCAGTATTTT.

The chain uses TRBV13 and TRBJ2-2; D unclear. Looked up from germline, CDR1 is PRHDT and CDR2 is FYEKMQ (reference sequence). Trimming took off 6 bases at V and 5 bases at J, with 7 bases between the two ends. This CDR3 has 12 amino acids. CDR3: CASSRATGELFF. Here the CDR3 DNA reads TGTGCCAGCAGTCGAGCGACCGGGGAGCTGTTTTTT.

This clone was seen only once. This chain joins TRBV11-2 and TRBJ2-3; the D is unclear. Germline V gene lookup returns CDR1 SGHAT and CDR2 FQNNGV. Trimming shortened V by 1 base and J by 1 base, and 12 bases separated the two germline ends. CDR3 length equals 16 residues. The CDR3 nucleotides read TGTGCCAGCAGCTTAGGTGTTTCCTCCCGCACAGATACGCAGTATTTT. This codes for CASSLGVSSRTDTQYF.

The rearrangement links TRBV15 to TRBJ2-7; 10 nucleotides agree with TRBD2. The length of the CDR3 is 15 residues. The ends lost 1 base at V and 6 bases at J; junction bases unmatched: 6. Germline V lookup: CDR1 LNHNV, CDR2 YYDKDF (reference sequence). The CDR3 DNA is TGTGCCACCAGCAGAGTGTACCTAGCGGGAGCCGAGCAGTACTTC. It yields the protein CATSRVYLAGAEQYF.

Turning to this clone: An end of the junction does not agree with germline; a read error may underlie this. This chain connects TRBV7-7 to TRBJ1-1; weak D call: TRBD1 (5 bases). Germline loops: CDR1 SSHAT, CDR2 FNYEAQ (reference sequence). This CDR3 has 13 residues. The CDR3 reads CASSLDRNTEAFF. Written as DNA, the CDR3 is TGTGCTAGCAGCCTAGACAGGAACACTGAAGCTTTCTTT.

The rearrangement uses TRBV28 and TRBJ2-3; the match to TRBD2 covers 13 bases. Germline-derived CDR1 and CDR2 are MDHEN and SYDVKM. This CDR3 has 16 residues. Trimming cost V 6 bases and J 2 bases; bases outside gene matches: 5. The CDR3 DNA reads as TGTGCCAGCAGGACTAGCGGGGGGAGGGACACAGATACGCAGTATTTT. Translated: CASRTSGGRDTDTQYF.